This TCR beta chain was sequenced during a study of T-cell reconstitution after alpha-beta-depleted transplantation in children. Notes on the study in general: The high TCRbeta diversity at day 60 in some patients came from surviving recipient T cells and thymic progenitors. The main origin of T-cell counts and diversity one year after transplant was newly produced T cells.

Unique molecular identifiers were built into the TCRbeta library. TCRdb reprocessed the PCR reads with MiXCR, giving one entry per CDR3 protein. The top ten clones hold roughly 28% of a sample with about a million distinct CDR3 sequences, about 31% of them seen once. This clonotype has more than one count but fewer than ten. The antigen remains undetermined. This TCR was sampled from a boy in the first two years of life who had a stem cell transplant for SCID, so the T cells may come from the graft donor. Specimen: PBMCs, mostly from graft donor cells, collected 360 days after TCRalphabeta/CD19-depleted stem cell transplant.

The CDR3 loop reads CASSNGQGYVGYGYTF. The CDR3 DNA follows: TGTGCCAGCAGCAATGGACAGGGCTATGTCGGCTATGGCTACACCTTC. This chain joins TRBV7-2 and TRBJ1-2, with 8 nucleotides matching TRBD1. This CDR3 region has 16 residues. After removal of 5 bases from V and 4 bases from J, the junction contained 12 bases not matched to a gene. CDR1 is SGHTA and CDR2 is FQGNSA in the germline V gene.